Following are 32 T cell receptor beta chains from one sample sequenced in a study of blood T cell repertoires in COVID-19 (dated by TCRdb to 2018 to 2020). The library was built by means of the immunoSEQ multiplex PCR assay. TCRdb holds this immuneACCESS table with in-frame rearrangements only. Some clones are missing; in checked studies, unresolved V genes explain under half, and the rest has no known cause. This sample holds over 90,000 clones; around 87% were observed only once. Around 2.9% of the sample is in the top ten clones. Sequenced input: peripheral blood. These receptors all come from a man aged 45-65 years with active or convalescent COVID-19.

This chain connects TRBV30 to TRBJ1-3; maybe TRBD1 (6 bases). V was shortened by 3 bases and J by 0 bases, with 15 bases between the two germline ends. Germline CDR1 reads GTSNPN; CDR2 reads SVGIG (reference sequence). CDR3 length: 16 residues. This CDR3 reads CAWSGLTGNSGNTIYF. The CDR3 DNA is TGTGCCTGGAGCGGCTTGACAGGCAACTCTGGAAACACCATATATTTT.

This clone was recorded once. The rearrangement joins TRBV30 to TRBJ2-5, with D hard to call. Germline loops: CDR1 GTSNPN, CDR2 SVGIG (reference sequence). This CDR3 is built from 12 residues. V was trimmed by 0 bases and J by 4 bases, leaving 6 bases between them. CDR3 loop: CAWSVFRETQYF. The CDR3 DNA follows: TGTGCCTGGAGTGTATTCCGAGAGACCCAGTACTTC.

This clone was seen once. This rearrangement joins TRBV27 to TRBJ2-1, with 7 bases fitting TRBD2. The length of the CDR3 is 14 residues. Losses at the gene ends were 3 bases for V and 6 bases for J; bases not matched to a gene: 5. From germline, CDR1 is MNHEY and CDR2 SMNVEV (reference sequence). CDR3 residues: CASSLTSPLNEQFF. CDR3 coding DNA: TGTGCCAGCAGTTTGACTAGCCCCCTCAATGAGCAGTTCTTC.

The V call is TRBV24-1, the J call TRBJ1-5; 8 bases align to TRBD1. V shed 3 bases, J shed 8 bases, and the junction held 5 bases outside the gene matches. There are 14 residues in the CDR3. The germline gives CDR1 KGHDR, CDR2 SFDVKD. The CDR3 reads CATSDPGGEKPQHF. CDR3 nucleotides: TGTGCCACCAGTGATCCAGGGGGCGAGAAGCCCCAGCATTTT.

The count of this clone is one. Within the sample, other DNA sequences also encode this same CDR3. This chain's CDR3 is CASSLGQGNNEQFF. CDR3 DNA sequence: TGTGCCAGCAGCTTGGGACAGGGGAACAATGAGCAGTTCTTC. The chain carries TRBV7-9 and TRBJ2-1; 10 bases align to TRBD1. Looked up from germline, CDR1 is SEHNR and CDR2 is FQNEAQ (reference sequence). This CDR3 comprises 14 residues. V shed 3 bases, J shed 5 bases, and the junction held 1 base outside the gene matches.

The chain uses TRBV2 and TRBJ2-4, with TRBD1 as a possible D gene (6 bases). Trimming removed 4 bases at V and 4 bases at J, with 8 bases between. Per the germline V gene, CDR1 is SNHLY and CDR2 is FYNNEI. There are 13 residues in the CDR3. The CDR3: CASSVDRKNIQYF. CDR3 nucleotide sequence: TGTGCCAGCAGTGTCGACAGGAAAAACATTCAGTACTTC.

The genes are TRBV6-6 and TRBJ2-7, with TRBD1 identical over 7 bases. This CDR3 has 13 amino acids. V shed 2 bases and J 9 bases; nucleotides not matched to a gene: 7. The germline V gene has CDR1 MNHNY and CDR2 SVGAGI (reference sequence). The CDR3 DNA sequence: TGTGCCAGCAGTTACGACAGGGAGCAGCGGCAGTACTTC. Translated, it gives CASSYDREQRQYF.

V gene TRBV20-1 combines with J gene TRBJ1-5; D is ambiguous. The CDR3 totals 13 residues. Between the trimmed V and J ends, which lost 3 bases and 6 bases, there was a span of 12 bases. The germline V gene has CDR1 DFQATT and CDR2 SNEGSKA (reference sequence). DNA of the CDR3: TGCAGTGCTAGTTCAGAGGTCGGTCAGCCCCAGCATTTT. Protein product: CSASSEVGQPQHF.

The CDR3 loop reads CASRERGIDTQYF. CDR3 nucleotide sequence: TGTGCCAGCAGGGAGAGGGGGATAGATACGCAGTATTTT. The chain carries TRBV6-5 and TRBJ2-3; TRBD1 is a possible D gene (6 bases). The V end lost 6 bases, the J end lost 5 bases, and 12 bases lay between the germline ends. CDR3 length equals 13 residues. The germline V gene has CDR1 MNHEY and CDR2 SVGAGI.

This rearrangement joins TRBV5-4 to TRBJ1-4; weak D call: TRBD1 (5 bases). The CDR3 consists of 15 residues. The V end lost 3 bases, the J end lost 5 bases, and 14 bases lay between the germline ends. In germline, CDR1 is SGHNT, CDR2 YYREEE (reference sequence). CDR3 sequence: CASSSGGTTNEKLFF. The CDR3, as DNA: TGTGCCAGCAGCTCTGGAGGGACCACCAATGAAAAACTGTTTTTT.

This clone appeared a single time. The chain uses TRBV7-9 and TRBJ1-2, with 9 bases aligning to TRBD1. Germline CDR1 reads SEHNR; CDR2 reads FQNEAQ (reference sequence). The CDR3 is 13 residues long. The V and J ends lost 5 bases and 6 bases, in that order; junction bases with no gene match: 4. The CDR3 region is CASSRGQGNGYTF. CDR3 DNA: TGTGCCAGCAGCCGCGGACAGGGGAATGGCTACACCTTC.

The chain has TRBV7-9 and TRBJ2-1; perhaps TRBD2 as D (5 bases). Germline CDR1 is SEHNR and CDR2 is FQNEAQ (reference sequence). Trimming pared 1 base from V and 8 bases from J, leaving 15 bases between. This CDR3 comprises 15 residues. DNA of the CDR3: TGTGCCAGCAGCTTAGGTTTGTCTAGCTGGTATGAGCAGTTCTTC. This gives the protein CASSLGLSSWYEQFF.

The chain is built from TRBV6-5 and TRBJ2-1; D is unresolved. CDR3 length equals 12 residues. The V gene's germline CDR1 is MNHEY and CDR2 SVGAGI. Trimming cost V 2 bases and J 9 bases, with 8 bases left between them. CDR3 nucleotide sequence: TGTGCCAGCAGTTACCCCAACAGTGAGCAGTTCTTC. It is translated as CASSYPNSEQFF.

The chain recombines TRBV2 with TRBJ2-3; 13 bases fit TRBD2. Trimming took 6 bases from V and 4 from J; bases not matched to a gene: 4. The CDR3 runs 15 residues. Germline V gives CDR1 SNHLY, CDR2 FYNNEI. The CDR3 loop reads CASRGLAGLADTQYF. The CDR3 DNA reads TGTGCCAGCAGGGGACTAGCGGGGCTGGCAGATACGCAGTATTTT.

The table lists this clone with a few counts. In nucleotides, the CDR3 is TGCGCCAGCAGCATCACCACCGGACAGGGAACGGGTTCACCCCTCCACTTT. This sequence encodes CASSITTGQGTGSPLHF. The V gene is TRBV5-1, the J gene TRBJ1-6, with TRBD1 matching over 8 bases. The CDR3 extends over 17 amino acids. The V segment lost 4 bases and the J segment 9 bases; nucleotides outside the gene matches: 15. CDR1 is SGHRS and CDR2 is YFSETQ in the germline V gene.

The V and J genes are TRBV28 and TRBJ1-6; the match to TRBD1 covers 7 bases. The CDR3 sequence is 13 residues long. Germline V CDR1 and CDR2: MDHEN, SYDVKM. V was pared by 10 bases and J by 5 bases, with 5 bases of the junction left unmatched. CDR3 loop: CAIPGTDNSPLHF. CDR3 DNA sequence: TGTGCCATCCCTGGGACAGATAATTCACCCCTCCACTTT.

The V and J genes are TRBV19 and TRBJ2-7, with TRBD1 matching over 9 bases. The CDR3 is made up of 14 amino acids. Germline V gene lookup returns CDR1 LNHDA and CDR2 SQIVND (reference sequence). V dropped 6 bases and J dropped 7; count of bases not matched to a gene: 10. The CDR3 here is CASRGTGNPGEQYF. The DNA of the CDR3 is TGTGCCAGTAGAGGGACAGGGAATCCGGGGGAGCAGTACTTC.

V and J are TRBV5-4 and TRBJ2-5; TRBD2 matches 10 bases. The germline V gene has CDR1 SGHNT and CDR2 YYREEE (reference sequence). V shed 5 bases, J shed 5 bases, and the junction held 9 bases outside the gene matches. The CDR3 sequence is 15 residues long. The CDR3 DNA is TGTGCCAGCAGTCCACTAGCGGGGATAGGGGAGACCCAGTACTTC. This encodes CASSPLAGIGETQYF.

CDR3 loop: CASSEQSGSTETQYF. The CDR3 coding sequence is TGCGCCAGCAGTGAGCAATCAGGGTCTACGGAGACCCAGTACTTC. The chain links TRBV10-2 to TRBJ2-5, with D possibly TRBD1 on 5 matching bases. This CDR3 has 15 amino acids. The V end was cut by 2 bases, the J end by 5 bases, with 15 bases between. Germline loops: CDR1 WSHSY, CDR2 SAAADI.

V is TRBV2 and J is TRBJ1-1; D is ambiguous. Germline CDR1 SNHLY, CDR2 FYNNEI. V gave up 0 bases and J gave up 4 bases, with 18 bases separating them. The CDR3 spans 17 residues. The DNA for the CDR3 is TGTGCCAGCAGTGAAGCGTACTGGGTGGCTTCGGGCACTGAAGCTTTCTTT. It translates to CASSEAYWVASGTEAFF.

The V and J genes are TRBV19 and TRBJ2-1; 15 nucleotides match TRBD2. CDR1 is LNHDA, CDR2 SQIVND, per germline (reference sequence). Losses at the gene ends were 5 bases for V and 10 bases for J; bases not matched to a gene: 9. The CDR3 totals 16 residues. CDR3 nucleotides: TGTGCCAGTAGTGTCGGACTAGCGGGGGGGAGCCGAGAGCAGTTCTTC. It yields the protein CASSVGLAGGSREQFF.

The chain links TRBV9 to TRBJ2-2, with 7 bases identical to TRBD1. V trimming: 4 bases; J trimming: 7 bases; junction bases outside the gene matches: 10. This CDR3 has 15 amino acids. CDR1 and CDR2 from the germline V gene are SGDLS and YYNGEE. CDR3 nucleotides: TGTGCCAGCAGCATAAGACAGGGCGCGGGCGGGGAGCTGTTTTTT. Translation gives CASSIRQGAGGELFF.

The genes are TRBV5-5 and TRBJ1-2; weak D call: TRBD1 (5 bases). Per the germline V gene, CDR1 is SGHKS and CDR2 is YYEKEE (reference sequence). The CDR3 has 15 residues. V was pared by 0 bases and J by 7 bases, with 16 bases between. The CDR3 spells CASSLDPQVESGYTF. In DNA, the CDR3 is TGTGCCAGCAGCTTGGACCCACAGGTCGAAAGTGGCTACACCTTC.

This chain uses TRBV28 with TRBJ1-3, with D unclear. V shed 2 bases and J shed 0 bases, with 8 bases lying between them. Per germline, CDR1 MDHEN and CDR2 SYDVKM. This CDR3 has 15 amino acids. The CDR3 DNA is TGTGCCAGCAGTTTAGGCAGTTCCTCTGGAAACACCATATATTTT. This codes for CASSLGSSSGNTIYF.

This chain uses TRBV19 with TRBJ2-1; possibly TRBD1 for D (5 bases). The CDR3 runs to 15 residues. Germline values: CDR1 LNHDA, CDR2 SQIVND (reference sequence). V was shortened by 1 base and J by 4 bases, with 11 bases between the two germline ends. CDR3 nucleotide sequence: TGTGCCAGTAGTATAGGACAACAGGAATACAATGAGCAGTTCTTC. Translation: CASSIGQQEYNEQFF.

V usage is TRBV4-1 and J usage is TRBJ1-5; D unclear. The length of the CDR3 is 14 residues. V was pared by 0 bases and J by 4 bases, with 7 bases between. Germline lookup yields CDR1 MGHRA and CDR2 YSYEKL. CDR3 residues: CASSQDGLNQPQHF. Written as DNA, the CDR3 is TGCGCCAGCAGCCAAGATGGGCTGAATCAGCCCCAGCATTTT.

The J gene is TRBJ2-3, the V gene TRBV5-5; maybe TRBD2 (5 bases). The germline V gene has CDR1 SGHKS and CDR2 YYEKEE (reference sequence). V lost 4 bases and J lost 2, with 17 bases in between. The CDR3 consists of 16 residues. The chain's CDR3 is CASSGTGSLLTDTQYF. The CDR3 DNA reads TGTGCCAGCAGCGGTACGGGGAGTTTGCTCACAGATACGCAGTATTTT.

V usage is TRBV5-4 and J usage is TRBJ2-5; D perhaps matches TRBD2 (7 bases). From germline, CDR1 is SGHNT and CDR2 YYREEE (reference sequence). Trimming left V 6 bases short and J 0 bases short, with 18 bases between. CDR3 length: 16 residues. CDR3 DNA: TGTGCCAGCAACGAAGGGGGGAGGGCATACCAAGAGACCCAGTACTTC. Protein product: CASNEGGRAYQETQYF.

The J gene is TRBJ2-1, the V gene TRBV6-5; 7 nucleotides align to TRBD1. V lost 5 bases to trimming and J lost 13 bases; unmatched junction nucleotides: 11. Germline V gene lookup returns CDR1 MNHEY and CDR2 SVGAGI. The CDR3 extends over 13 amino acids. The CDR3 DNA sequence: TGTGCCAGCAGTCCCGACCCGACAGGGTTTCAGTTCTTC. It codes for CASSPDPTGFQFF.

The gene calls are TRBV28 and TRBJ2-7; 7 bases line up with TRBD1. In germline, CDR1 is MDHEN, CDR2 SYDVKM. Trimming removed 6 bases from V and 2 bases from J; junction bases left unmatched: 7. The CDR3 covers 14 residues. The CDR3 sequence: CASRSGQVAYEQYF. CDR3 in DNA: TGTGCCAGCAGGAGTGGACAGGTCGCCTACGAGCAGTACTTC.

CDR3 sequence: CASSLDSSGGFNEQFF. The CDR3 DNA reads TGCGCCAGCAGCTTGGACTCCAGCGGGGGGTTCAACGAGCAGTTCTTC. The chain recombines TRBV5-1 with TRBJ2-1; 9 nucleotides align to TRBD2. The J segment lost 10 bases and the V segment lost 0 bases, leaving 11 bases of the junction unmatched. CDR1 is SGHRS and CDR2 is YFSETQ in the germline V gene. The CDR3 spans 16 residues.

The chain is built from TRBV24-1 and TRBJ1-4; weak D call: TRBD1 (6 bases). The germline V gene has CDR1 KGHDR and CDR2 SFDVKD. This CDR3 comprises 15 residues. Between the trimmed V and J ends, which lost 4 bases and 6 bases, there was a span of 14 bases. The CDR3 spells CATSELQGTDEKLFF. The CDR3 nucleotides are TGTGCCACCAGTGAGTTACAGGGCACGGATGAAAAACTGTTTTTT.